One sample yielded the 10 T cell receptor beta chains listed below, sequenced in a study of T cells after yellow fever vaccination. TCRdb recomputed calls from the 5' RACE reads with MiXCR, one row per CDR3 protein. The sample lists approximately 610,000 distinct CDR3 sequences; roughly 17% were seen once. Sequencing used PBMCs, obtained less than 6 days after the first yellow fever vaccination. These receptors were taken from a man aged 18 to 29 who received the YFV17D yellow fever vaccine.

The chain employs TRBV11-2 and TRBJ2-1; 10 nucleotides align to TRBD2. Looked up from germline, CDR1 is SGHAT and CDR2 is FQNNGV. CDR3 size: 17 residues. Trimming at V came to 1 base and at J to 0 bases, leaving 3 bases not matched to a gene. CDR3 sequence (DNA): TGTGCCAGCAGCTTAGGGACTAGCGGAGCCTCCTACAATGAGCAGTTCTTC. This gives the protein CASSLGTSGASYNEQFF. The full variable domain, with the rest looked up from reference TRBV11-2 and TRBJ2-1, is EAGVAQSPRYKIIEKRQSVAFWCNPISGHATLYWYQQILGQGPKLLIQFQNNGVVDDSQLPKDRFSAERLKGVDSTLKIQPAKLEDSAVYLCASSLGTSGASYNEQFFGPGTRLTVL.

This clonotype was recorded many times. This rearrangement joins TRBV4-3 to TRBJ2-1; 10 bases map to TRBD2. With V trimmed by 0 bases and J by 4 bases, 3 bases remained unmatched. The CDR3 totals 16 residues. Germline CDR1 and CDR2: LGHNA and YSLEER. In DNA, the CDR3 is TGCGCCAGCAGCCAAGAGAGTAGCGGGGGGTACAATGAGCAGTTCTTC. It translates to CASSQESSGGYNEQFF.

This clonotype came up once. This chain uses TRBV7-9 with TRBJ2-7; D might be TRBD1 (7 bases). Trimming took 5 bases from V and 0 from J, leaving 20 bases between them. This CDR3 is built from 17 residues. Germline loops: CDR1 SEHNR, CDR2 FQNEAQ (reference sequence). As DNA, the CDR3 is TGTGCCAGCAGCCCGACGGGAGACAGGGTACCCTCCTACGAGCAGTACGTC. Amino acid sequence: CASSPTGDRVPSYEQYV.

The chain employs TRBV6-2 or TRBV6-3 and TRBJ1-4, with TRBD1 identical over 8 bases. This CDR3 is 19 amino acids long. CDR1 is MNHEY and CDR2 is SVGEGT in the germline V gene. Losses at the gene ends were 5 bases for V and 5 bases for J; bases not matched to a gene: 19. CDR3 in DNA: TGTGCCAGCAGTCCCCGGGACAGGTCCTCTTTCCACCCAAATGAAAAACTGTTTTTT. Its translation: CASSPRDRSSFHPNEKLFF.

The chain links TRBV25-1 to TRBJ2-5; a weak D match, TRBD1 (6 bases). The V gene lost 3 bases and the J gene lost 4 bases, with 15 bases spanning the gap. CDR1 and CDR2 (germline): MGHDK, SYGVNS. There are 15 residues in the CDR3. CDR3 nucleotides: TGTGCCAGCAGTGATTCCCCTTTAGGGGGAGAGACCCAGTACTTC. This sequence encodes CASSDSPLGGETQYF.

This chain uses TRBV6-5 with TRBJ2-6; possible D gene TRBD1, 6 bases. The germline V gene has CDR1 MNHEY and CDR2 SVGAGI. Trimming stripped 4 bases from V and 4 bases from J, with 23 bases between. The CDR3 spans 19 residues. The CDR3 loop reads CASSLRTGRVASGANVLTF. The CDR3 bases are TGTGCCAGCAGTTTGCGAACAGGGAGAGTCGCGTCCGGGGCCAACGTCCTGACTTTC.

CDR3 residues: CATSRVMMADTQYF. The CDR3 DNA is TGTGCCACCAGCAGAGTTATGATGGCAGATACGCAGTATTTT. J is TRBJ2-3 and V is TRBV15; D gene ambiguous. Per germline, CDR1 LNHNV and CDR2 YYDKDF (reference sequence). The V end lost 1 base, the J end lost 4 bases, and 9 bases lay between the germline ends. The CDR3 runs to 14 residues.

This sequence joins TRBV11-2 and TRBJ2-3, with 7 bases identical to TRBD2. CDR1 SGHAT and CDR2 FQNNGV come from the germline V gene. The V segment lost 0 bases and the J segment 1 base; nucleotides outside the gene matches: 16. This CDR3 comprises 20 residues. The CDR3 sequence is CASSLDGLAVLLSGTDTQYF. CDR3 nucleotide sequence: TGTGCCAGCAGCTTAGATGGGCTAGCGGTACTCTTGTCGGGCACAGATACGCAGTATTTT. Full variable domain (remainder filled in from reference TRBV11-2 and TRBJ2-3): EAGVAQSPRYKIIEKRQSVAFWCNPISGHATLYWYQQILGQGPKLLIQFQNNGVVDDSQLPKDRFSAERLKGVDSTLKIQPAKLEDSAVYLCASSLDGLAVLLSGTDTQYFGPGTRLTVL.

V is TRBV7-9 and J is TRBJ2-1, with TRBD2 matching 8 bases. V was pared by 5 bases and J by 9 bases, with 12 bases of the junction left unmatched. The CDR3 loop spans 15 amino acids. In germline, CDR1 is SEHNR, CDR2 FQNEAQ (reference sequence). The CDR3 DNA follows: TGTGCCAGCAGCACCGCGGGGGGTGGACAAAGTGAGCAGTTCTTC. Translating it yields CASSTAGGGQSEQFF. The complete variable domain, with remaining parts taken from reference TRBV7-9 and TRBJ2-1, reads DTGVSQNPRHKITKRGQNVTFRCDPISEHNRLYWYRQTLGQGPEFLTYFQNEAQLEKSRLLSDRFSAERPKGSFSTLEIQRTEQGDSAMYLCASSTAGGGQSEQFFGPGTRLTVL.

This clonotype was detected ten times or more. The CDR3 reads CASSLTGDNYGYTF. The CDR3 DNA is TGCGCCAGCAGCTTGACAGGAGATAACTATGGCTACACCTTC. The V call is TRBV5-1, the J call TRBJ1-2; D may be TRBD1 (5 bases). Looked up from germline, CDR1 is SGHRS and CDR2 is YFSETQ. This CDR3 spans 14 amino acids. The ends were cut back, 1 base at V and 1 base at J, with 8 bases in the middle.